The 22 T cell receptor beta chains listed next were all sequenced from one sample in a study of blood T cells in healthy people across ages. Together with a sample-barcoded 5' primer, a J-beta primer mix was included in a second PCR lasting roughly 6 to 12 cycles. TCRdb reanalysed the 5' RACE reads using MiXCR and keeps one entry per CDR3 protein. This repertoire shows about 940,000 distinct CDR3 sequences, about 48% found once; its top ten account for about an eighth. The sequencing sample was made of blood. These TCRs come from a man aged 30-40 years in good health.

This sequence joins TRBV4-1 and TRBJ1-2; 7 nucleotides align to TRBD1. Losses at the gene ends were 3 bases for V and 7 bases for J; bases not matched to a gene: 8. This CDR3 is 14 amino acids long. Germline V gives CDR1 MGHRA, CDR2 YSYEKL. Here the CDR3 reads CASSHPGQVTGYTF. The CDR3 nucleotides read TGCGCCAGCAGCCACCCCGGACAGGTTACTGGCTACACCTTC.

The chain recombines TRBV29-1 with TRBJ1-5; D call uncertain. This CDR3 has 14 amino acids. CDR1 SQVTM and CDR2 ANQGSEA come from the germline V gene. Trimming shortened V by 6 bases and J by 0 bases, and 12 bases separated the two germline ends. Here the CDR3 reads CSVAIGNSNQPQHF. CDR3 sequence (DNA): TGCAGCGTCGCAATCGGTAATAGCAATCAGCCCCAGCATTTT.

This clonotype was seen only a few times. The rearrangement uses TRBV13 and TRBJ2-2; 7 bases map to TRBD2. V was pared by 0 bases and J by 6 bases, with 4 bases of the junction left unmatched. CDR1 and CDR2 from the germline V gene are PRHDT and FYEKMQ (reference sequence). This CDR3 has 15 residues. The CDR3 DNA reads as TGTGCCAGCAGCTTAGGTCGCGGGGGAGCCGGGGAGCTGTTTTTT. Translated, it gives CASSLGRGGAGELFF.

The V gene is TRBV20-1, the J gene TRBJ2-3, with TRBD1 identical over 10 bases. Trimming at V came to 2 bases and at J to 5 bases, leaving 10 bases not matched to a gene. The CDR3 is made up of 16 amino acids. Per germline, CDR1 DFQATT and CDR2 SNEGSKA (reference sequence). The CDR3 reads CSARKSGTGDVDTQYF. The CDR3 region has the DNA TGCAGTGCTAGAAAGAGCGGGACAGGGGATGTAGATACGCAGTATTTT.

There are a few counts of this clonotype. V and J are TRBV12-3 or TRBV12-4 and TRBJ2-7; 14 nucleotides line up with TRBD2. The length of the CDR3 is 19 residues. Germline trimming cut 3 bases from V and 0 bases from J; bases unmatched to any gene: 10. The CDR3 DNA reads TGTGCCAGCAGTTTCTCACCCGGGACTAGCGGGGGCCTCTCCTACGAGCAGTACTTC. It yields the protein CASSFSPGTSGGLSYEQYF.

This chain links TRBV18 with TRBJ1-1; tentative D call: TRBD1 (6 bases). This CDR3 spans 13 amino acids. Germline V gene sequence: CDR1 KGHSH, CDR2 LQKENI. V lost 6 bases and J 3 bases, leaving 11 bases between the germline ends. This CDR3 reads CASSQGMDTEAFF. In nucleotides, the CDR3 is TGTGCCAGCTCGCAGGGGATGGACACTGAAGCTTTCTTT.

The rearrangement links TRBV4-1 to TRBJ2-7; 7 bases are a match to TRBD2. The V gene end was trimmed by 0 bases and the J gene end by 1 base; junction bases not matched to a gene: 9. The germline CDR1 and CDR2 sequences are MGHRA and YSYEKL. The CDR3 sequence is 17 residues long. This CDR3 reads CASSQDGGGLGSYEQYF. The CDR3 nucleotides are TGCGCCAGCAGCCAAGATGGCGGGGGTCTAGGGTCCTACGAGCAGTACTTC.

This clonotype appeared once. The DNA for the CDR3 is TGTGCCAGCAGCAACTCTTTAACAGGCTTTTATCAGCCCCAGCATTTT. This codes for CASSNSLTGFYQPQHF. The chain employs TRBV3-1 and TRBJ1-5, with a weak D call TRBD1 (5 bases). The V end was cut by 5 bases, the J end by 5 bases, with 19 bases between. Germline V gene sequence: CDR1 LGHDT, CDR2 YNNKEL (reference sequence). CDR3 length: 16 amino acids.

The chain recombines TRBV7-2 with TRBJ1-5; D call uncertain. CDR1 and CDR2 from the germline V gene are SGHTA and FQGNSA. This CDR3 is built from 13 residues. Trimming stripped 5 bases from V and 8 bases from J, with 13 bases between. The DNA for the CDR3 is TGTGCCAGCAGCGCCCAAGCGGCGGAGCCCCAGCATTTT. Translation gives CASSAQAAEPQHF.

The chain links TRBV20-1 to TRBJ2-1; TRBD2 agrees at 8 bases. Germline lookup yields CDR1 DFQATT and CDR2 SNEGSKA (reference sequence). The junction had 14 bases not matched to a gene; V was cut back by 5 bases and J by 5 bases. The CDR3 loop spans 16 amino acids. CDR3 in amino acids: CSAQQRSGTRDNEQFF. CDR3 DNA: TGCAGTGCTCAACAGAGATCCGGGACTAGAGACAATGAGCAGTTCTTC.

The gene calls are TRBV2 and TRBJ1-2, with TRBD1 as a possible D gene (6 bases). Germline CDR1 reads SNHLY; CDR2 reads FYNNEI. Trimming removed 4 bases from V and 7 bases from J, with 19 bases in between. CDR3 length: 15 residues. CDR3: CASSARAGASGGYTF. The CDR3 DNA reads as TGTGCCAGCAGTGCACGTGCAGGGGCAAGTGGTGGCTACACCTTC.

This clonotype was seen more than once but under ten times. The chain combines TRBV24-1 with TRBJ2-5, with 11 bases fitting TRBD2. This CDR3 contains 18 residues. The V gene's germline CDR1 is KGHDR and CDR2 SFDVKD. Trimming took 4 bases from V and 4 from J; bases not matched to a gene: 13. The CDR3 nucleotides are TGTGCCACCAGTGACCGAGGTGGGACTAGCGGTGGGAGAGAGACCCAGTACTTC. It encodes CATSDRGGTSGGRETQYF.

The V and J genes are TRBV4-3 and TRBJ1-2; D call uncertain. The V and J ends lost 3 bases and 5 bases respectively, with 10 bases between them. The CDR3 length is 13 residues. Germline assignment: CDR1 LGHNA and CDR2 YSLEER. The CDR3 sequence: CASSQWGEYGYTF. The CDR3 DNA sequence: TGCGCCAGCAGCCAGTGGGGAGAGTATGGCTACACCTTC.

This clonotype was seen only a few times. The rearrangement links TRBV6-1 to TRBJ2-6; D not resolved. Germline CDR1 reads MNHNS; CDR2 reads SASEGT. V was cut by 8 bases and J by 1 base, with 12 bases left in between. There are 15 residues in the CDR3. CDR3 in DNA: TGTGCCAGCGTACCTAAAACTTCTGGGGCCAACGTCCTGACTTTC. Translated: CASVPKTSGANVLTF.

V is TRBV7-9 and J is TRBJ2-1, with 9 positions matching TRBD2. V lost 2 bases and J lost 8; bases outside the gene matches: 10. Looked up from germline, CDR1 is SEHNR and CDR2 is FQNEAQ (reference sequence). The length of the CDR3 is 16 residues. CDR3 nucleotide sequence: TGTGCCAGCAGCTTATATCCCCAGCGGGGGGCGGATGAGCAGTTCTTC. It specifies CASSLYPQRGADEQFF.

The chain carries TRBV7-2 and TRBJ2-5; 7 bases align to TRBD2. V shed 5 bases, J shed 5 bases, and the junction held 17 bases outside the gene matches. Looked up from germline, CDR1 is SGHTA and CDR2 is FQGNSA. This CDR3 is built from 17 residues. CDR3 coding DNA: TGTGCCAGCAGCCGGGTCCCTAGCGGAGGAATTCATGAGACCCAGTACTTC. Its translation: CASSRVPSGGIHETQYF.

This sequence joins TRBV29-1 and TRBJ2-7; no clear D gene. Germline CDR1 and CDR2: SQVTM and ANQGSEA. This CDR3 region has 15 residues. Trimming stripped 2 bases from V and 4 bases from J, with 18 bases between. The CDR3 DNA sequence: TGCAGCGTTGAATCCCCGCTAGGACGGAATTACGAGCAGTACTTC. Amino acids: CSVESPLGRNYEQYF.

In its sample, this clonotype was seen once. The chain joins TRBV7-2 to TRBJ2-7, with 8 bases aligning to TRBD2. Germline V gives CDR1 SGHTA, CDR2 FQGNSA. CDR3 length: 16 residues. V lost 0 bases and J lost 5; bases outside the gene matches: 9. This CDR3 reads CASSLASRGGVHEQYF. The CDR3 bases are TGTGCCAGCAGCTTAGCGAGCCGGGGGGGCGTCCACGAGCAGTACTTC.

The sample holds a few counts of this clonotype. The genes are TRBV18 and TRBJ2-3; D is ambiguous. Trimming shortened V by 1 base and J by 1 base, and 9 bases separated the two germline ends. The CDR3 extends over 15 amino acids. The germline V gene encodes CDR1 KGHSH and CDR2 LQKENI. The CDR3: CASSPLTVGTDTQYF. DNA of the CDR3: TGTGCCAGCTCACCACTTACAGTTGGCACAGATACGCAGTATTTT.

This clonotype occurred a few times. The V gene is TRBV7-9, the J gene TRBJ2-5, with D uncertain. The CDR3 has 16 amino acids. Germline V gene sequence: CDR1 SEHNR, CDR2 FQNEAQ (reference sequence). Trimming shortened V by 5 bases and J by 4 bases, and 20 bases separated the two germline ends. This CDR3 reads CASSEYGGHLGETQYF. The DNA for the CDR3 is TGTGCCAGCAGCGAATATGGTGGCCATTTGGGAGAGACCCAGTACTTC.

This clonotype came up a few times. The chain links TRBV28 to TRBJ1-1; D possibly corresponds to TRBD1 (5 bases). The CDR3 consists of 12 residues. V lost 1 base and J 10 bases, leaving 10 bases between the germline ends. Germline CDR1 is MDHEN and CDR2 is SYDVKM. The CDR3 DNA reads TGTGCCAGCAGTTTATCAGGGTTCGGAGCTTTCTTT. Translating it yields CASSLSGFGAFF.

This chain uses TRBV7-9 with TRBJ2-3; tentatively, D is TRBD2 (6 bases). The CDR3 is 18 amino acids. Germline V gene sequence: CDR1 SEHNR, CDR2 FQNEAQ (reference sequence). Deletions cut 1 base from V and 2 bases from J, with 19 bases between. Here the CDR3 reads CASSLGRVTRPDTDTQYF. Here the CDR3 DNA reads TGTGCCAGCAGCTTAGGGAGGGTGACCCGACCCGACACAGATACGCAGTATTTT.